The entry below describes one T cell receptor (beta chain). Its target is unknown. One end of the junction is discordant with germline, which a read error may explain. The CDR3 totals 12 residues. The germline V gene encodes CDR1 SGHAT and CDR2 FQNNGV. These donors counted as nominally healthy when sampled, but unrecorded immune exposures were likely. The record originates from a study of cytomegalovirus exposure and HLA in healthy donors. Study-wide results and caveats: Specific recognition of CMV antigens was confirmed in vitro for a few chains (all CMV-associated). In a later analysis, across HLA loci, associated TCR counts were highest for DRB1, lowest for HLA-C. TCR beta sequences reportedly predicted most subjects' HLA-A and HLA-B alleles accurately.

Primers: 60 Vbeta forward and 13 Jbeta reverse. Generated by immunoSEQ multiplex PCR, the TCRdb table keeps only in-frame clones and is missing some. Of approximately 150,000 clones listed, around nine tenths are singletons. Sequenced: PBMCs. The V gene is TRBV11-2, the J gene TRBJ2-3; D might be TRBD1 (6 bases). The clonotype was recovered from a woman in her thirties in good health and CMV-seronegative. CDR3 sequence reads: CASSLDRLTQYF. The CDR3 DNA is TGTGCCAGCAGCCTAGACAGGTTAACGCAGTATTTT.